The 11 T cell receptor beta chains below come from one sample, sequenced in a study of response to subunit inactivated influenza vaccine listed by TCRdb under 2018. Libraries were made using RT-PCR. Reads for this sample came from an Illumina HiSeq 2500. TCRdb itself trimmed the public reads at Q25 with fastp, ran MiXCR and retained productive beta chains. Each CDR3 protein gets just one entry, which takes the most common genes and DNA from the rows behind it. In all, the sample holds around 150,000 distinct CDR3 sequences, and approximately 11% of those were seen once. The top ten constitute approximately 13% of the sample. Explained via the paper, the time point label denotes: approximately 45 days after influenza vaccine administration. The specimen was non-naive T cells sorted from PBMCs, collected 45 days after vaccination. This specimen's cell subset or site label, per the study, means: memory T cell fraction. Receptors were obtained from a middle-aged man who received an inactivated influenza vaccine. Donor details come from another sample of the same person, matched by shared clones.

This clonotype was detected a few times. The genes are TRBV4-1 and TRBJ2-5; 15 nucleotides agree with TRBD2. This CDR3 region has 19 residues. The ends lost 4 bases at V and 1 base at J; junction bases unmatched: 10. From germline, CDR1 is MGHRA and CDR2 YSYEKL. The DNA for the CDR3 is TGCGCCAGCAGCCGCGGACTAGCGGGGGGGCCTTTTTCCCAAGAGACCCAGTACTTC. Amino acid sequence: CASSRGLAGGPFSQETQYF.

The chain joins TRBV6-1 to TRBJ2-7; D is uncertain. The ends were cut back, 1 base at V and 5 bases at J, with 12 bases in the middle. The CDR3 runs to 14 residues. Germline lookup yields CDR1 MNHNS and CDR2 SASEGT. The CDR3 DNA sequence: TGTGCCAGCAGTGAAGGGGGATTAGCCCACGAGCAGTACTTC. Amino acid sequence: CASSEGGLAHEQYF.

A few counts support this clonotype. The CDR3 region has the DNA TGTGCCAGCAGCTTAGGACAACGCACAGATACGCAGTATTTT. It is translated as CASSLGQRTDTQYF. J is TRBJ2-3 and V is TRBV7-9; no definite D call. Trimming removed 1 base from V and 1 base from J, with 6 bases in between. The CDR3 runs 14 residues. CDR1 is SEHNR, CDR2 FQNEAQ, per germline (reference sequence).

The genes are TRBV6-1 and TRBJ2-5; 13 nucleotides line up with TRBD2. V lost 8 bases to trimming and J lost 6 bases; unmatched junction nucleotides: 6. This CDR3 is built from 14 residues. Germline CDR1 MNHNS, CDR2 SASEGT. DNA of the CDR3: TGTGCCAGCTCCGGGACTAGCGGGGCACAGACCCAGTACTTC. Encoded protein: CASSGTSGAQTQYF.

In this sample, this clonotype turned up many times. The chain uses TRBV7-2 and TRBJ1-1, with D unresolved. The CDR3 consists of 15 residues. V lost 1 base and J 1 base, leaving 10 bases between the germline ends. Germline CDR1 and CDR2: SGHTA and FQGNSA. CDR3 in amino acids: CASSLDRLENTEAFF. CDR3 bases: TGTGCCAGCAGCTTAGACCGACTAGAGAACACTGAAGCTTTCTTT.

Regarding this clonotype: A much more abundant neighbour one base away suggests this may be a read error. The chain couples TRBV5-1 to TRBJ1-2; 8 nucleotides line up with TRBD1. Germline V gene lookup returns CDR1 SGHRS and CDR2 YFSETQ. With V trimmed by 7 bases and J by 4 bases, 12 bases remained unmatched. The CDR3 has 15 amino acids. CDR3 amino acids: CASQTDQGAFYGYTF. DNA of the CDR3: TGCGCCAGCCAAACCGACCAGGGGGCTTTCTATGGCTACACCTTC.

The gene calls are TRBV20-1 and TRBJ2-3, with 16 bases aligning to TRBD2. The germline CDR1 and CDR2 sequences are DFQATT and SNEGSKA (reference sequence). The CDR3 has 17 amino acids. Unmatched junction bases numbered 6, after V lost 6 bases and J lost 0 bases. CDR3: CSAEGTSGRVSTDTQYF. CDR3 sequence (DNA): TGCAGTGCAGAAGGGACTAGCGGGAGGGTTAGCACAGATACGCAGTATTTT.

This clonotype was seen only a few times. This chain uses TRBV7-3 with TRBJ2-2; D call uncertain. V lost 3 bases and J lost 5, with 37 bases in between. This CDR3 contains 23 residues. The germline gives CDR1 SGHTA, CDR2 FQGTGA. CDR3: CASSFRGVLISRYYERGTGELFF. The CDR3 coding sequence is TGTGCCAGCAGCTTTCGTGGAGTCCTCATCTCCCGCTATTACGAGCGCGGAACCGGGGAGCTGTTTTTT.

This clonotype appeared a single time. A much larger clone differs by one base, so this may be a read error. V gene TRBV3-1 combines with J gene TRBJ2-7, with D hard to call. The CDR3 loop spans 13 amino acids. With 3 bases removed from V and 6 bases from J, the gap between germline ends came to 12 bases. Germline V gives CDR1 LGHDT, CDR2 YNNKEL (reference sequence). CDR3 DNA sequence: TGTGCCAGCAGCCAGAGCGATAAGGGCGAGCAGTACTTC. Protein sequence: CASSQSDKGEQYF.

This clonotype was seen more than once but under ten times. In DNA, the CDR3 is TGTGCCAGCAGCTTAGATCGAGGGATCTATGGCTACACCTTC. Residues: CASSLDRGIYGYTF. The chain recombines TRBV7-2 with TRBJ1-2; D is unclear. V was clipped by 1 base and J by 4 bases, with 10 bases between them. CDR3 length: 14 residues. The germline CDR1 and CDR2 sequences are SGHTA and FQGNSA.

The table lists this clonotype with many counts. V and J are TRBV5-1 and TRBJ2-3; 8 nucleotides match TRBD1. Germline assignment: CDR1 SGHRS and CDR2 YFSETQ. V gave up 3 bases and J gave up 0 bases; unmatched junction bases: 3. The CDR3 runs 15 residues. The CDR3 region is CASSSDRASTDTQYF. CDR3 coding DNA: TGCGCCAGCAGCTCGGACAGGGCGAGCACAGATACGCAGTATTTT.